This note documents a single T cell receptor (beta chain) sequence. The antigen remains unidentified. The sample originates from a study of blood T cells in healthy people across ages. Overall study: Using template switching, researchers captured about one barcoded beta molecule for each two T cells.

CDR3 length equals 14 residues. Germline values: CDR1 SNHLY, CDR2 FYNNEI. V lost 4 bases, J lost 5 bases, and 5 bases stayed unmatched. Study-wide findings and caveats: Age advanced and TCR beta diversity per million T cells fell, roughly linearly.

A second PCR of 7 to 11 cycles used a sample-barcoded 5' primer and a J-beta primer mix. All cDNA molecules were each tagged by a template-switch adaptor with 12 random nucleotides. MiXCR was run by TCRdb on the 5' RACE reads, yielding one entry per CDR3 protein. The table has about 1 million distinct CDR3 sequences, over 35% seen once. The receptor's source is a woman aged 55-69 years in good health. The specimen was blood. The genes are TRBV2 and TRBJ1-5; 7 bases are shared with TRBD1. CDR3 in amino acids: CASSAKGGDQPQHF. DNA for the CDR3: TGTGCCAGCAGTGCGAAAGGGGGCGATCAGCCCCAGCATTTT.